The 10 T cell receptor beta chains below were found in one sample sequenced in a study of shared clonotypes between healthy human individuals. Clones were sequenced by immunoSEQ multiplex PCR, and TCRdb holds only the in-frame ones, with some missing. The table has approximately 600,000 clones, 85% to 95% seen once. Naive CD8 cells were CD45RO-negative, positively selected for CCR7, excluding terminally differentiated effector memory CD45RA+ cells. Sample: naive CD8+ T cells sorted from blood. Source of these receptors: a woman aged 25-40 years in good health.

The rearrangement uses TRBV28 and TRBJ1-5; D is uncertain. The V end was cut by 6 bases, the J end by 1 base, with 10 bases between. CDR1 and CDR2 from the germline V gene are MDHEN and SYDVKM. CDR3 length: 14 amino acids. CDR3 residues: CASSLDGSNQPQHF. Written as DNA, the CDR3 is TGTGCCAGCAGCTTGGACGGGAGCAATCAGCCCCAGCATTTT.

The chain uses TRBV28 and TRBJ2-1; 8 positions match TRBD2. Germline V gene sequence: CDR1 MDHEN, CDR2 SYDVKM. CDR3 size: 14 residues. V was pared by 6 bases and J by 12 bases, with 13 bases of the junction left unmatched. Written as DNA, the CDR3 is TGTGCCAGCAGAGAAGCGGGAGCCGCGGTAGGGCAGTTCTTC. Its protein product is CASREAGAAVGQFF.

The genes are TRBV7-2 and TRBJ2-7; 7 bases are shared with TRBD2. The V segment lost 6 bases and the J segment 3 bases; nucleotides outside the gene matches: 17. The CDR3 length is 17 residues. Germline CDR1 reads SGHTA; CDR2 reads FQGNSA. Here the CDR3 DNA reads TGTGCCAGCAGTTCCCGCTCTCTAGCGGAATCGAACTACGAGCAGTACTTC. Its protein is CASSSRSLAESNYEQYF.

The chain uses TRBV15 and TRBJ2-3; unclear D gene. The CDR3 consists of 14 residues. Germline V gives CDR1 LNHNV, CDR2 YYDKDF (reference sequence). The V gene lost 4 bases and the J gene lost 4 bases, with 12 bases spanning the gap. In DNA, the CDR3 is TGTGCCACCAGCACAGAGCGCGCGGCAGATACGCAGTATTTT. Its protein product is CATSTERAADTQYF. The whole variable domain, filled in from reference TRBV15 and TRBJ2-3, reads DAMVIQNPRYQVTQFGKPVTLSCSQTLNHNVMYWYQQKSSQAPKLLFHYYDKDFNNEADTPDNFQSRRPNTSFCFLDIRSPGLGDTAMYLCATSTERAADTQYFGPGTRLTVL.

The chain joins TRBV28 to TRBJ2-7; TRBD1 matches at 8 bases. Germline V gene sequence: CDR1 MDHEN, CDR2 SYDVKM. J lost 2 bases, V lost 6 bases, and 12 bases had no gene match. The CDR3 consists of 16 residues. DNA of the CDR3: TGTGCCAGCAGGGACCCGGACAGGGATGGTGCCTACGAGCAGTACTTC. Encoded protein: CASRDPDRDGAYEQYF.

The V and J genes are TRBV19 and TRBJ2-7, with no clear D. Per germline, CDR1 LNHDA and CDR2 SQIVND (reference sequence). Trimming cost V 1 base and J 0 bases, with 10 bases left between them. The CDR3 is made up of 15 amino acids. The CDR3 DNA follows: TGTGCCAGTAGTATAGGGGGTCCAGGCTCCTACGAGCAGTACTTC. This gives the protein CASSIGGPGSYEQYF. The complete variable domain, with remaining parts taken from reference TRBV19 and TRBJ2-7, reads DGGITQSPKYLFRKEGQNVTLSCEQNLNHDAMYWYRQDPGQGLRLIYYSQIVNDFQKGDIAEGYSVSREKKESFPLTVTSAQKNPTAFYLCASSIGGPGSYEQYFGPGTRLTVT.

J is TRBJ2-7 and V is TRBV28; D not certain. Germline assignment: CDR1 MDHEN and CDR2 SYDVKM. The V end lost 6 bases, the J end lost 6 bases, and 12 bases lay between the germline ends. This CDR3 spans 12 amino acids. The CDR3 DNA follows: TGTGCCAGCAGACCAGAGACTGCCGAGCAGTACTTC. Translating gives CASRPETAEQYF.

The chain has TRBV4-2 and TRBJ2-3; D not resolved. The CDR3 contains 15 residues. Between the trimmed V and J ends, which lost 0 bases and 1 base, there was a span of 8 bases. Germline CDR1 LGHNA, CDR2 YNFKEQ. CDR3 residues: CASSQDVLRTDTQYF. CDR3 in DNA: TGTGCCAGCAGCCAAGATGTCCTACGCACAGATACGCAGTATTTT.

The rearrangement joins TRBV9 to TRBJ1-1, with 10 bases matching TRBD1. J gave up 5 bases and V 0 bases, and 13 bases lay outside the gene matches. CDR3 length: 18 amino acids. Germline CDR1 SGDLS, CDR2 YYNGEE. The CDR3 sequence: CASSVGSGTGDERTEAFF. The CDR3 DNA follows: TGTGCCAGCAGCGTAGGGTCCGGGACAGGGGATGAGAGAACTGAAGCTTTCTTT.

The chain employs TRBV19 and TRBJ2-5; the D gene is possibly TRBD1 (5 bases). The end of the DNA is better explained by TRBJ2-7, so the J call may be wrong. The CDR3 extends over 11 amino acids. CDR1 and CDR2 (germline): LNHDA, SQIVND (reference sequence). The CDR3: CATHWGGEQYF. CDR3 sequence (DNA): TGTGCCACCCACTGGGGCGGCGAGCAGTACTTC.